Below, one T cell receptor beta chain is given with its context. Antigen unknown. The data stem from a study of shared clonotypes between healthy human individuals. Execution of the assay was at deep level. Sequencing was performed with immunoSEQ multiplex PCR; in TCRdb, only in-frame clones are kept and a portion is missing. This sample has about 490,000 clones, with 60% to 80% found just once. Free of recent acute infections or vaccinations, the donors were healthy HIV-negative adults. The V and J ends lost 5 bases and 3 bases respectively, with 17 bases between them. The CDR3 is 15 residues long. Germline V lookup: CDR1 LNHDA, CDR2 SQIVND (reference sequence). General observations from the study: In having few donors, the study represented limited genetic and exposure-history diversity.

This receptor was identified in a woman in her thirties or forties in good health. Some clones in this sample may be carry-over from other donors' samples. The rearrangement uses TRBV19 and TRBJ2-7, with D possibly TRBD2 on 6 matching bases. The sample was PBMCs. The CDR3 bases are TGTGCCAGTAGTGACGGGACTCTTGACCTCTACGAGCAGTACTTC. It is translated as CASSDGTLDLYEQYF.